The sequence of this TCR beta chain was determined in a study of T cell responses to AZD1222 COVID-19 vaccine. The data were produced by immunoSEQ multiplex PCR, yet TCRdb's version contains in-frame clones alone and is incomplete. This sample has about 140,000 clones; 89% occur once, and the top ten carry approximately 3.1%. CDR1 is SGDLS, CDR2 YYNGEE, per germline. Deletions cut 0 bases from V and 3 bases from J, with 8 bases between. This CDR3 is 14 amino acids long. The starting material was peripheral blood, obtained on day 0 of AZD1222 vaccination. V and J are TRBV9 and TRBJ2-3; D unresolved. This clonotype was obtained from an adult in good health. CDR3 sequence reads: CASSVDGVTDTQYF. The DNA for the CDR3 is TGTGCCAGCAGCGTAGATGGGGTTACAGATACGCAGTATTTT.